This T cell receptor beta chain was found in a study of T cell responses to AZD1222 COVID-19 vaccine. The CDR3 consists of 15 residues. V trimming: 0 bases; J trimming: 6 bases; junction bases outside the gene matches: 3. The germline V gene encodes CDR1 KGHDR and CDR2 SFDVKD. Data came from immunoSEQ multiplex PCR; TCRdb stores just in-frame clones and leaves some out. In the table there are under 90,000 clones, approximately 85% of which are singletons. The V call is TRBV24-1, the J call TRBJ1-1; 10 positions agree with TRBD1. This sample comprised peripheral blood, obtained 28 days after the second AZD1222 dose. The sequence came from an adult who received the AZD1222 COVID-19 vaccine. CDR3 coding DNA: TGTGCCACCAGTGATTTGCTTGGACAGGGGGCTGAAGCTTTCTTT. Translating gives CATSDLLGQGAEAFF.